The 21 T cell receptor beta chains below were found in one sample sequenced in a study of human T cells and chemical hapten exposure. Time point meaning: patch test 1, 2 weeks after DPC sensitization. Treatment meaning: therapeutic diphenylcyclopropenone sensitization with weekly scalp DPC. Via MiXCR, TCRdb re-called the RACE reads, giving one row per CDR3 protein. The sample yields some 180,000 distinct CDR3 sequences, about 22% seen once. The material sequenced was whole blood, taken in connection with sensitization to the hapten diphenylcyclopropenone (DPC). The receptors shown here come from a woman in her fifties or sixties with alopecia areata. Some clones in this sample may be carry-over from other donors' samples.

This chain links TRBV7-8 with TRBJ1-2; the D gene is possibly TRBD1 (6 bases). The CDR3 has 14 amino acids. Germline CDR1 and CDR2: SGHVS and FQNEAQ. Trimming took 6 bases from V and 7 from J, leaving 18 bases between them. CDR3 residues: CASSPVRDTPGYTF. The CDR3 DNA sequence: TGTGCCAGCAGTCCCGTCAGGGACACTCCTGGCTACACCTTC.

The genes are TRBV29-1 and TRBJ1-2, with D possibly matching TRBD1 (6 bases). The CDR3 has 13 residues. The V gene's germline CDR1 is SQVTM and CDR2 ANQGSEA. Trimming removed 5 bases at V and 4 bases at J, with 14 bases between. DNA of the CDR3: TGCAGCGTTCCGGGGGCGCGAGGCTATGGCTACACCTTC. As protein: CSVPGARGYGYTF. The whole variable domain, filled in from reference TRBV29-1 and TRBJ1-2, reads SAVISQKPSRDICQRGTSLTIQCQVDSQVTMMFWYRQQPGQSLTLIATANQGSEATYESGFVIDKFPISRPNLTFSTLTVSNMSPEDSSIYLCSVPGARGYGYTFGSGTRLTVV.

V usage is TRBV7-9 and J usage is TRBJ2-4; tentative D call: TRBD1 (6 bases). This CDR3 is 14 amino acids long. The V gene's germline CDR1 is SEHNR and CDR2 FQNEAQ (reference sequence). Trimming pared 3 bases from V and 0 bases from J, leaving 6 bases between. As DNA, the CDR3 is TGTGCCAGCAGCTTGACAGGAGCCAAAAACATTCAGTACTTC. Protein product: CASSLTGAKNIQYF.

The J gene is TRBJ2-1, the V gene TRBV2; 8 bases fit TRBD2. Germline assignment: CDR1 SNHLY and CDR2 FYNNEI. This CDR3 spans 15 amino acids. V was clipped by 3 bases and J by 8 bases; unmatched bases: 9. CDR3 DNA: TGTGCCAGCAGTGATGCAGCGGGAGACCTCTATGAGCAGTTCTTC. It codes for CASSDAAGDLYEQFF. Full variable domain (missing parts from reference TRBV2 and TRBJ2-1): EPEVTQTPSHQVTQMGQEVILRCVPISNHLYFYWYRQILGQKVEFLVSFYNNEISEKSEIFDDQFSVERPDGSNFTLKIRSTKLEDSAMYFCASSDAAGDLYEQFFGPGTRLTVL.

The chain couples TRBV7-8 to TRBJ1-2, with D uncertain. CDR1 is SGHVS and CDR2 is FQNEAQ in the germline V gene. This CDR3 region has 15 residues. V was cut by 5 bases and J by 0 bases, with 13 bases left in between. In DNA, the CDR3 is TGTGCCAGCAGCCACAGCAGAACTCCTAACTATGGCTACACCTTC. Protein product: CASSHSRTPNYGYTF.

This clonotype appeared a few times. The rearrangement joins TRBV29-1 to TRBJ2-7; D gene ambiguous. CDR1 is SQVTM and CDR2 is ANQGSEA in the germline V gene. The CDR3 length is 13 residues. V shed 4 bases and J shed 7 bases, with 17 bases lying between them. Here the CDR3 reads CSVGNVGSREQYF. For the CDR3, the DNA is TGCAGCGTTGGTAATGTCGGCTCTCGGGAGCAGTACTTC.

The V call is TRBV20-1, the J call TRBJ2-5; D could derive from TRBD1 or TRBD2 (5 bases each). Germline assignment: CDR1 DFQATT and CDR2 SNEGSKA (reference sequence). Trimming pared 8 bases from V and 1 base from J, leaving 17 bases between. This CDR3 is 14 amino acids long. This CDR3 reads CSWGPAETQETQYF. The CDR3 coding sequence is TGCAGTTGGGGACCAGCGGAGACCCAAGAGACCCAGTACTTC.

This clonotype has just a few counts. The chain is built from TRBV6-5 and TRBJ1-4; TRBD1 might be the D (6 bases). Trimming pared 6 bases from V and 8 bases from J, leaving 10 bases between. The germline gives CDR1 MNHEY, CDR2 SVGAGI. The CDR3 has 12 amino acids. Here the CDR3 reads CASRAGGEKLFF. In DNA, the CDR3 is TGTGCCAGCAGGGCTGGGGGCGAAAAACTGTTTTTT.

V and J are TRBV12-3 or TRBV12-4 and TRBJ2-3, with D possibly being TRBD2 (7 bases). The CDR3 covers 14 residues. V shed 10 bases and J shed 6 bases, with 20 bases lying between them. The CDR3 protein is CATSEGGWLDTQYF. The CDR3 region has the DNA TGTGCCACCTCAGAGGGGGGGTGGTTGGATACGCAGTATTTT.

DNA for the CDR3: TGTGCCAGCTCGAAACAAGAGACCCAGTACTTC. Protein product: CASSKQETQYF. The chain is built from TRBV18 and TRBJ2-5; D is unresolved. The V gene's germline CDR1 is KGHSH and CDR2 LQKENI. Between the trimmed V and J ends, which lost 6 bases and 2 bases, there was a span of 4 bases. The CDR3 length is 11 residues.

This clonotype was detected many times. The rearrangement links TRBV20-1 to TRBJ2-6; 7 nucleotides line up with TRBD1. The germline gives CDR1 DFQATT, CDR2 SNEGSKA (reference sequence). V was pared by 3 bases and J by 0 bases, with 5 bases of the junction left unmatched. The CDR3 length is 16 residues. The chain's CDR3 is CSARYTGDSGANVLTF. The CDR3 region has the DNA TGCAGTGCTAGGTACACAGGGGACTCTGGGGCCAACGTCCTGACTTTC.

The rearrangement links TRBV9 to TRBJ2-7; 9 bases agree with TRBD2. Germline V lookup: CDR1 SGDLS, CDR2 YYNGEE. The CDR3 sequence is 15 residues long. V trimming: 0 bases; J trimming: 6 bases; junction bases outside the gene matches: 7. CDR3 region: CASSVATSGPFEQYF. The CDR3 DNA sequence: TGTGCCAGCAGCGTAGCTACTAGCGGGCCCTTCGAGCAGTACTTC. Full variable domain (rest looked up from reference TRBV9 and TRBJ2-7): DSGVTQTPKHLITATGQRVTLRCSPRSGDLSVYWYQQSLDQGLQFLIQYYNGEERAKGNILERFSAQQFPDLHSELNLSSLELGDSALYFCASSVATSGPFEQYFGPGTRLTVT.

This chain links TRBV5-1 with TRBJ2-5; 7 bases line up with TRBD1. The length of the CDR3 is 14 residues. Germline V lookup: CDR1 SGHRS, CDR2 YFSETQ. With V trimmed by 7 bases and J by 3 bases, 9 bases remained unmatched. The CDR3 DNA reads TGCGCCAGCGGACTCCGGGACAGCAAAGAGACCCAGTACTTC. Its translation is CASGLRDSKETQYF.

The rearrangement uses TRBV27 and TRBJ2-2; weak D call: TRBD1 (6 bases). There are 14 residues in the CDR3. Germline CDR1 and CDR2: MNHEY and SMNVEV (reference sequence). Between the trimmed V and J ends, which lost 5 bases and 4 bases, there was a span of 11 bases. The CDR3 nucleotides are TGTGCCAGCAGTGGGACACAAGGCACCGGGGAGCTGTTTTTT. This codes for CASSGTQGTGELFF.

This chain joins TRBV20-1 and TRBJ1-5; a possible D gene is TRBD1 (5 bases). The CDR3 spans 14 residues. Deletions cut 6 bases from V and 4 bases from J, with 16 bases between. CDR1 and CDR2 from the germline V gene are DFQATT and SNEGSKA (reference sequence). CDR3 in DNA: TGCAGTGCAGCCCTAAGTGGGGGGAATCAGCCCCAGCATTTT. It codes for CSAALSGGNQPQHF.

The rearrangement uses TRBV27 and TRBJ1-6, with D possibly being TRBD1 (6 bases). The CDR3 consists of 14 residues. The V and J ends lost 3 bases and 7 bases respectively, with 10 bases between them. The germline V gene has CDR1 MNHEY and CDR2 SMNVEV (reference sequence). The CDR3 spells CASSLPGANSPLHF. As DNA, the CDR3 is TGTGCCAGCAGTTTGCCAGGGGCGAATTCACCCCTCCACTTT.

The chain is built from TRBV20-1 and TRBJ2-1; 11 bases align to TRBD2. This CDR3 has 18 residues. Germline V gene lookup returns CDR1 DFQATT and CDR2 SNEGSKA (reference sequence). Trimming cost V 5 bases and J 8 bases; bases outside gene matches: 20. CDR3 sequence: CSAQGEAEVGLAVDEQFF. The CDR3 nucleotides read TGCAGTGCTCAGGGAGAGGCCGAGGTGGGACTAGCGGTCGATGAGCAGTTCTTC.

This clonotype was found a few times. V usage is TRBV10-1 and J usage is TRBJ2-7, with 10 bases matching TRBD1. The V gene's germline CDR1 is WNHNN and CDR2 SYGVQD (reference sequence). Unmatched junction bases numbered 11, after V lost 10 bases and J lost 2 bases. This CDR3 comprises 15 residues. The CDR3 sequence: CATRDRGAVAYEQYF. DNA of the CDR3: TGCGCCACTAGGGACAGGGGAGCCGTCGCCTACGAGCAGTACTTC.

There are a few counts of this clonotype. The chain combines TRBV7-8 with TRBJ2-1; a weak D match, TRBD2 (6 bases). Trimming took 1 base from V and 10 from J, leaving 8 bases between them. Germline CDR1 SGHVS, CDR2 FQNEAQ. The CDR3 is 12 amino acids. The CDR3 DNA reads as TGTGCCAGCAGCTTAGGGGCGGGAGAGCAGTTCTTC. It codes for CASSLGAGEQFF. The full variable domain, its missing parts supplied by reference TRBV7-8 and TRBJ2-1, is GAGVSQSPRYKVAKRGQDVALRCDPISGHVSLFWYQQALGQGPEFLTYFQNEAQLDKSGLPSDRFFAERPEGSVSTLKIQRTQQEDSAVYLCASSLGAGEQFFGPGTRLTVL.

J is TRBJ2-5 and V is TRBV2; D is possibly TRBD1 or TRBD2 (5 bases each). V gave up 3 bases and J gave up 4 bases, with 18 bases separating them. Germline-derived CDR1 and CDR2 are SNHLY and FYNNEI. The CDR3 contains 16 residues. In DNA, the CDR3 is TGTGCCAGCAGTGAGGCTCCGATTGAGGGGCGAGAGACCCAGTACTTC. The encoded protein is CASSEAPIEGRETQYF. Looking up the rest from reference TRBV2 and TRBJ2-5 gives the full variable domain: EPEVTQTPSHQVTQMGQEVILRCVPISNHLYFYWYRQILGQKVEFLVSFYNNEISEKSEIFDDQFSVERPDGSNFTLKIRSTKLEDSAMYFCASSEAPIEGRETQYFGPGTRLLVL.

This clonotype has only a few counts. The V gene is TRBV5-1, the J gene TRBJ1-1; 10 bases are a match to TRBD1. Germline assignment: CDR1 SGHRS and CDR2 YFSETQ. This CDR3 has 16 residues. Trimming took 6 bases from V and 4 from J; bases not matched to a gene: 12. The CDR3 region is CASTLDKTGGFTEAFF. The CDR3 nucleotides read TGCGCCAGCACACTTGATAAGACAGGGGGCTTCACTGAAGCTTTCTTT.